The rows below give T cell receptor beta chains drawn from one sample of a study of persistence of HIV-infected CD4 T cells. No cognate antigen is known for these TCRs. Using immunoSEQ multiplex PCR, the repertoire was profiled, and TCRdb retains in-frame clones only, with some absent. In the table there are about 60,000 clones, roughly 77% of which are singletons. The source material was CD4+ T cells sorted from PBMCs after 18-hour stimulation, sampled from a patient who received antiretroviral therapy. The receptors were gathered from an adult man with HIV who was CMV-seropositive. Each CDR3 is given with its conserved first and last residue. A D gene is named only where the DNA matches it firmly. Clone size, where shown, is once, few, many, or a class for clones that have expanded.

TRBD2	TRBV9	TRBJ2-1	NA	CASSTGGAAWGYNEQFF	TGTGCCAGCAGCACCGGGGGGGCCGCCTGGGGATACAATGAGCAGTTCTTC
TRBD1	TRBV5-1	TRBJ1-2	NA	CASRWGQGADGYTF	TGCGCCAGCAGATGGGGACAGGGGGCTGATGGCTACACCTTC
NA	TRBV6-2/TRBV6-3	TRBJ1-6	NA	CATSGEVNSPLHF	TGTGCCACCAGTGGGGAAGTGAATTCACCCCTCCACTTT
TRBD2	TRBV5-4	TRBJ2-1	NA	CASSRAGGSSYNEQFF	TGTGCCAGCAGCCGAGCGGGGGGGAGCTCCTACAATGAGCAGTTCTTC
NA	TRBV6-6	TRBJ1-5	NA	CASSYETDYQPQHF	TGTGCCAGCAGTTACGAGACAGACTATCAGCCCCAGCATTTT
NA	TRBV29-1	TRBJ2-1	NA	CSVFKSRSYNEQFF	TGCAGCGTTTTTAAGTCCCGCTCCTACAATGAGCAGTTCTTC
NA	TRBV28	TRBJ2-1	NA	CASRIFDQYNEQFF	TGTGCCAGCAGAATATTTGACCAATACAATGAGCAGTTCTTC
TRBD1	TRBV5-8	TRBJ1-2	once	CASSIWDSRSTYGYTF	TGTGCCAGCAGCATTTGGGACAGCCGGTCAACCTATGGCTACACCTTC
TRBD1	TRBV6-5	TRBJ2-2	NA	CASSTPGTGAVELFF	TGTGCCAGCAGTACCCCCGGGACAGGGGCCGTGGAGCTGTTTTTT
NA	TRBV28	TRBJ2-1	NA	CASSLLLTRGEQFF	TGTGCCAGCAGTTTATTGCTGACGCGAGGTGAGCAGTTCTTC
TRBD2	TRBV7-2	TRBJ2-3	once	CASSLRGGTDTQYF	TGTGCCAGCAGCTTACGGGGGGGCACAGATACGCAGTATTTT
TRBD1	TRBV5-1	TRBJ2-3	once	CASSTGTGTTDTQYF	TGCGCCAGCAGCACCGGGACAGGGACCACAGATACGCAGTATTTT
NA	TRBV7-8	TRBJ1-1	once	CASSFGTEAFF	TGTGCCAGCAGCTTTGGGACAGAAGCTTTCTTT
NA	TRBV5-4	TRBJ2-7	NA	CASSLGVDYEQYF	TGTGCCAGCAGCTTGGGGGTGGACTACGAGCAGTACTTC
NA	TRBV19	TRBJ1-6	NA	CASSINRDSPLHF	TGTGCCAGTAGTATTAACCGGGACTCACCCCTCCACTTT
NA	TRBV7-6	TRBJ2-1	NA	CASSLEGYEQFF	TGTGCCAGCAGCTTAGAGGGCTATGAGCAGTTCTTC
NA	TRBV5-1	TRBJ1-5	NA	CASSGSPGGNQPQHF	TGCGCCAGCAGCGGGTCCCCAGGGGGCAATCAGCCCCAGCATTTT
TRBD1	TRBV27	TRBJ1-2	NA	CASSLTGTAGGYGYTF	TGTGCCAGCAGTTTGACCGGGACAGCGGGCGGCTATGGCTACACCTTC
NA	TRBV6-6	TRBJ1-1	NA	CASSWDITEAFF	TGTGCCAGCAGTTGGGACATCACTGAAGCTTTCTTT
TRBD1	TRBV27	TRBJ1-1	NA	CASSLSYRGRTEAFF	TGTGCCAGCAGTTTATCCTACAGGGGGAGGACTGAAGCTTTCTTT
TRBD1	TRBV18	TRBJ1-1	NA	CASSPFGQGATEAFF	TGTGCCAGCTCACCCTTCGGACAGGGGGCGACTGAAGCTTTCTTT
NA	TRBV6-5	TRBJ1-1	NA	CASSSRGNTEAFF	TGTGCCAGCAGCTCCAGAGGGAACACTGAAGCTTTCTTT
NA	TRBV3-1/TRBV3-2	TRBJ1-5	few	CASSQGSSAQPQHF	TGTGCCAGCAGCCAAGGCTCGAGCGCACAGCCCCAGCATTTT
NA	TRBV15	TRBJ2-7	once	CATSLKGGLNEQYF	TGTGCCACCAGCCTGAAAGGGGGGCTGAACGAGCAGTACTTC
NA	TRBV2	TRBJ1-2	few	CASSQGFNSYYGYTF	TGTGCCAGCAGTCAGGGGTTCAATTCGTACTATGGCTACACCTTC
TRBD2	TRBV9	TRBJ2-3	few	CASSPGTSTVDTQYF	TGTGCCAGCAGCCCCGGGACTAGCACGGTCGATACGCAGTATTTT
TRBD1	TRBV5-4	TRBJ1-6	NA	CASSPGGQGVGNSPLHF	TGTGCCAGCAGCCCAGGGGGGCAGGGGGTAGGTAATTCACCCCTCCACTTT
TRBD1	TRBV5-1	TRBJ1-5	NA	CASSLQGPDSNQPQHF	TGCGCCAGCAGCTTACAGGGGCCTGATAGCAATCAGCCCCAGCATTTT
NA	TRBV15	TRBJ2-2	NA	CATSRDGGLSNTGELFF	TGTGCCACCAGCAGAGATGGGGGGTTATCTAACACCGGGGAGCTGTTTTTT
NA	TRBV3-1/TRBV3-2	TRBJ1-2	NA	CASSQDRVSYNYGYTF	TGTGCCAGCAGCCAAGATCGTGTCAGCTATAACTATGGCTACACCTTC
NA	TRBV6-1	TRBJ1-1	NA	CASSDQDTRTEAFF	TGTGCCAGCAGTGACCAGGATACGCGGACTGAAGCTTTCTTT
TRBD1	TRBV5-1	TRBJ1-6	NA	CASSFDRGNSPLHF	TGCGCCAGCAGCTTCGACAGGGGTAATTCACCCCTCCACTTT
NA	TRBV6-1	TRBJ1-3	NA	CASSERQGDTIYF	TGTGCCAGCAGTGAACGGCAGGGTGACACCATATATTTT
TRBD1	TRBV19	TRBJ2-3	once	CASSWRQGQDTQYF	TGTGCCAGTTCTTGGAGACAGGGGCAAGATACGCAGTATTTT
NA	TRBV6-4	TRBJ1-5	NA	CASSVAPNQPQHF	TGTGCCAGCAGTGTCGCCCCCAATCAGCCCCAGCATTTT
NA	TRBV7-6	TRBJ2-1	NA	CASSLRDPGNNEQFF	TGTGCCAGCAGCTTAAGGGACCCCGGGAACAATGAGCAGTTCTTC
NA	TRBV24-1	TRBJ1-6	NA	CATSEGAYNSPLHF	TGTGCCACCAGTGAGGGGGCTTATAATTCACCCCTCCACTTT
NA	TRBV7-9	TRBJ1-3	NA	CASSPSATGNTIYF	TGTGCCAGCAGCCCGAGCGCGACTGGAAACACCATATATTTT
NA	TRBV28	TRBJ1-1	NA	CASSTGANTEAFF	TGTGCCAGCAGTACTGGAGCGAACACTGAAGCTTTCTTT
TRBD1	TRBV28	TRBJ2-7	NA	CASSTQPGTGDLYEQYF	TGTGCCAGCAGTACCCAACCTGGGACAGGGGACCTCTACGAGCAGTACTTC
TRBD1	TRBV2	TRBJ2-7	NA	CASTDRAYEQYF	TGTGCCAGCACGGACAGGGCCTACGAGCAGTACTTC
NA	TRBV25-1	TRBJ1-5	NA	CASSDPPPGPYFQPQHF	TGTGCCAGCAGTGATCCCCCACCGGGCCCTTATTTCCAGCCCCAGCATTTT
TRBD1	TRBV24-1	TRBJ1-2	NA	CATSDARTGFGYTF	TGTGCCACCAGTGACGCCCGGACAGGGTTTGGCTACACCTTC
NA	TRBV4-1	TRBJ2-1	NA	CASSQVKGNNEQFF	TGCGCCAGCAGCCAAGTTAAGGGGAACAATGAGCAGTTCTTC
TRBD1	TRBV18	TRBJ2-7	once	CASSPRDRASEQYF	TGTGCCAGCTCCCCCCGGGACAGGGCAAGCGAGCAGTACTTC
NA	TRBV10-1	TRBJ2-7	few	CASSDGGLRPAKIPGQYF	TGCGCCAGCAGTGATGGAGGGCTCAGGCCGGCGAAGATCCCTGGGCAGTACTTC
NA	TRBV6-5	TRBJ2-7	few	CASIMNSYEQYF	TGTGCCAGCATTATGAACTCCTACGAGCAGTACTTC
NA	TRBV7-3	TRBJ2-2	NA	CASSYGKAGELFF	TGTGCCAGCAGCTACGGGAAGGCCGGGGAGCTGTTTTTT